Given below is one TCR beta chain in context. The antigen is unknown. Clinical Activity Scores of at least 3, NOSPECS grades of at least 4 and durations under 3 months characterized ophthalmopathy patients. The germline gives CDR1 MNHNS, CDR2 SASEGT. The CDR3 loop spans 13 amino acids. Trimming took 8 bases from V and 7 from J; bases not matched to a gene: 10. These data are taken from a study of T cells in Graves' hyperthyroidism and ophthalmopathy. Study results and limitations: Researchers found most expanded thyroid clonotypes above 0.001 in blood as well. Ophthalmopathy was model-predicted a median 6.5 months pre-onset.

The TCR beta CDR3 regions underwent amplification using RNA transcripts as the source. First-round RT-PCR of the TCR CDR3 relied on the HTBI primer set. TCRdb redid the calling of the multiplex PCR reads with MiXCR, one entry per CDR3 protein. The sample records some 490,000 distinct CDR3 sequences, roughly 23% being singletons. Sequences were obtained from blood. The chain couples TRBV6-1 to TRBJ2-7; 8 positions match TRBD1. The clonotype was recovered from a woman in her 70s with Graves' ophthalmopathy. The CDR3 spells CASGPDRAREQYF. The CDR3 nucleotides are TGTGCCAGCGGTCCGGACAGGGCGAGGGAGCAGTACTTC.